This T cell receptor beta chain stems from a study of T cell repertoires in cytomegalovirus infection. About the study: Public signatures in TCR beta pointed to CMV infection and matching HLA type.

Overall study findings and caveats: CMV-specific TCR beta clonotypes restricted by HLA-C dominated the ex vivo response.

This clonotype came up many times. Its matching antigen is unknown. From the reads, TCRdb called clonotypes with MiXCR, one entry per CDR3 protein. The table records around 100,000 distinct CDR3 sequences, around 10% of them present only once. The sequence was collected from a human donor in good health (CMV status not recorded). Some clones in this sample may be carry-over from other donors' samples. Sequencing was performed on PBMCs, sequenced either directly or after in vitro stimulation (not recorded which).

The CDR3 bases are TGCGCCAGCAGTGAGTCGGGGGGGACTGAAGCTTTCTTT. As protein: CASSESGGTEAFF. The V gene is TRBV10-2, the J gene TRBJ1-1; possible D gene TRBD1, 5 bases. The CDR3 spans 13 residues. Per the germline V gene, CDR1 is WSHSY and CDR2 is SAAADI. V was trimmed by 0 bases and J by 5 bases, leaving 7 bases between them.